This T cell receptor beta chain was found in a study of early stage breast cancer tumors. Study context: About 70% of the 16 invasive tumors were ER+, PR+ and HER2-. Samples were sequenced at about 10-fold average coverage. Notes on the study in general: Tumor and normal breast were distinguished via blood comparison in about 90% of the 16 patients.

This clone appeared a few times. As yet, its antigen is unknown. TCRdb's copy holds only in-frame clones and misses some; the assay was immunoSEQ multiplex PCR. The data contain 25,000 to 35,000 clones, about 70% of them seen just once; the ten biggest clones take up approximately 31%. In germline, CDR1 is GTSNPN, CDR2 SVGIG (reference sequence). V lost 1 base, J lost 1 base, and 3 bases stayed unmatched. The CDR3 is 15 residues long. This clonotype originated in a person between 45 and 65 years old with breast cancer. The sample was blood. V and J are TRBV30 and TRBJ1-2, with TRBD1 matching 10 bases. The CDR3 loop is CAWSGTGGHNYGYTF. Here the CDR3 DNA reads TGTGCCTGGAGTGGGACAGGGGGACATAACTATGGCTACACCTTC.